A selection of T cell receptor beta chains follows, all from one sample in a study of T cell repertoires in cytomegalovirus infection. TCRdb recomputed calls from the reads with MiXCR, one row per CDR3 protein. In the table there are around 210,000 distinct CDR3 sequences, around 6.6% of which are singletons. The sequencing input was PBMCs. The receptors stem from a human donor in good health (CMV status not recorded). Some clones in this sample may be carry-over from other donors' samples. CDR3s include the opening cysteine and the closing phenylalanine or tryptophan. D genes are given only for firm matches. Size is omitted from some rows. Given values are once, few, many or a class for expanded clones.

size	V	J	D	DNA	CDR3
many	TRBV7-2	TRBJ1-1	NA	TGTGCCAGCAGCTTATTGGGCACAGGGTTACCTGAAGCTTTCTTT	CASSLLGTGLPEAFF
NA	TRBV5-1	TRBJ2-7	NA	TGCGCCAGCAGCTCGGATTTAGGCGACGAGCAGTACTTC	CASSSDLGDEQYF
many	TRBV18	TRBJ2-1	NA	TGTGCCAGCTCACCCCCGGCCCGGGACAATGAGCAGTTCTTC	CASSPPARDNEQFF
many	TRBV27	TRBJ1-1	NA	TGTGCCAGCAGTCTTTACCGACAGTACACTGAAGCTTTCTTT	CASSLYRQYTEAFF
many	TRBV25-1	TRBJ2-2	TRBD2	TGTGCCAGTAACGCGGGGGGCAGGAACACCGGGGAGCTGTTTTTT	CASNAGGRNTGELFF
many	TRBV12-3/TRBV12-4	TRBJ1-4	NA	TGTGCCAGCAGTTTAGAGGGACGCCTTAGGGAAAAACTGTTTTTT	CASSLEGRLREKLFF
many	TRBV18	TRBJ2-5	NA	TGTGCCAGCTCCCCGCCGCCGGGTATCCAAGAGACCCAGTACTTC	CASSPPPGIQETQYF
few	TRBV23-1	TRBJ2-3	NA	TGCGCCAGCAGTCAATCGCCGGGGGGCTTCACTAGCACAGATACGCAGTATTTT	CASSQSPGGFTSTDTQYF
many	TRBV7-8	TRBJ1-4	NA	TGTGCCAGCAGCTTAGCGGGGGCAACTAATGAAAAACTGTTTTTT	CASSLAGATNEKLFF
many	TRBV7-9	TRBJ2-2	TRBD1	TGTGCCGGTCGGACAGGGCGCGGCCCCGGGGAGCTGTTTTTT	CAGRTGRGPGELFF
many	TRBV14	TRBJ1-1	NA	TGTGCCAGCAGCCACCGAACGGGTCCCGAAGCTTTCTTT	CASSHRTGPEAFF
many	TRBV5-5	TRBJ1-4	NA	TGTGCCAGCAGCTACCTACAACAGGGACTCACTAATGAAAAACTGTTTTTT	CASSYLQQGLTNEKLFF
many	TRBV23-1	TRBJ2-2	NA	TGCGCCAGCAGTCAATCTCCCTTTTGGGGGCAAGGACTTAACACCGGGGAGCTGTTTTTT	CASSQSPFWGQGLNTGELFF
many	TRBV19	TRBJ1-5	TRBD1	TGTGCCAGCTTACCGGGACAGGGTAGCAATCAGCCCCAGCATTTT	CASLPGQGSNQPQHF
many	TRBV25-1	TRBJ1-4	NA	TGTGCCAGCAGACCCGGACTGCAGTCACCGAAACTGTTTTTT	CASRPGLQSPKLFF
many	TRBV11-2	TRBJ1-3	NA	TGTGCCAGCAGCCAGGGCCGCAACCCCTGGTCTGGAAACACCATATATTTT	CASSQGRNPWSGNTIYF
many	TRBV20-1	TRBJ2-6	TRBD2	TGCAGTGCTCACCCCTTCGGGGGGGCGCAACCTGGGGCCAACGTCCTGACTTTC	CSAHPFGGAQPGANVLTF
many	TRBV28	TRBJ2-7	NA	TGTGCCAGCAGTTTCGGTTACAGCTACGAGCAGTACTTC	CASSFGYSYEQYF
NA	TRBV18	TRBJ2-7	NA	TGTGCCAGCTCACTCGGCACCGCCGCAGCCTACGAGCAGTACTTC	CASSLGTAAAYEQYF
many	TRBV7-2	TRBJ1-2	TRBD1	TGTGCCAGCAGCTCTTGGGACAGGGGGCAGTTCAGCTTC	CASSSWDRGQFSF
many	TRBV7-2	TRBJ1-2	NA	TGTGCCAGCAGCTTAGTGGCAGGGGAATGGGGCTACACCTTC	CASSLVAGEWGYTF
many	TRBV29-1	TRBJ1-3	NA	TGCAGCGTTGGGGGCGGAAACACCATATATTTT	CSVGGGNTIYF
many	TRBV12-3/TRBV12-4	TRBJ2-5	TRBD2	TGTGCCAGCAGCAAAGGACTAGCGGGGCCTGGGGTAGAGACCCAGTACTTC	CASSKGLAGPGVETQYF
many	TRBV6-1	TRBJ2-2	TRBD1	TGTGCCAGCACGAGGGACAGGGAAAGAAGAGGAGGGGAGCTGTTTTTT	CASTRDRERRGGELFF
many	TRBV12-5	TRBJ2-4	TRBD1	TGTGCTAGTGGTTTGGTCAGCCTGACAGGGCCCGTAAGGTACTTC	CASGLVSLTGPVRYF
many	TRBV6-6	TRBJ2-3	NA	TGTGCCAGCAGTTACTCCCAGACCCGACTATTGAGAGATACGCAGTATTTT	CASSYSQTRLLRDTQYF
many	TRBV6-1	TRBJ2-7	NA	TGTGCCAGCAGCCCGTCGGGCCTCTCCTACGAGCAGTACTTC	CASSPSGLSYEQYF
many	TRBV5-6	TRBJ1-4	TRBD1	TGTGCCAGCAGCCGACTGACAGGGGAATATGAAAAACTGTTTTTT	CASSRLTGEYEKLFF
many	TRBV15	TRBJ2-3	NA	TGTGCCACCAGCAGAGAACTGACTCGAGCGCAGTATTTT	CATSRELTRAQYF
many	TRBV20-1	TRBJ2-3	TRBD2	TGCAGTGCTAGGACTAGCGGGGATACCACAGATACGCAGTATTTT	CSARTSGDTTDTQYF
many	TRBV7-2	TRBJ1-6	NA	TGTGCCAGCAGCTTAGTCGGAACCCCAAATTCACCCCTCCACTTT	CASSLVGTPNSPLHF
many	TRBV3-1	TRBJ1-2	TRBD1	TGTGCCAGCAGCCATGGGACAGTGACGACCTATGGCTACACCTTC	CASSHGTVTTYGYTF
many	TRBV7-9	TRBJ2-6	NA	TGTGCCAGCAGCTCTTTTAGCCCCCTAGGTCGCGGCTCTGGGGCCAACGTCCTGACTTTC	CASSSFSPLGRGSGANVLTF
many	TRBV2	TRBJ2-1	TRBD1	TGTGCCAGCAGGGCAAGACAGGGCGGTGAGCAGTTCTTC	CASRARQGGEQFF
NA	TRBV5-5	TRBJ2-3	NA	TGTGCCAGCAGCTTGGGGGTGGGGTTTGAAGATACGCAGTATTTT	CASSLGVGFEDTQYF
few	TRBV29-1	TRBJ1-2	NA	TGCAGCGTTGAGACGGGGAATGGCTACACCTTC	CSVETGNGYTF
many	TRBV5-1	TRBJ2-1	NA	TGCGCCAGCAGCTTGGAACAGAACAACGATGAGCAGTTCTTC	CASSLEQNNDEQFF
many	TRBV6-2/TRBV6-3	TRBJ2-1	NA	TGTGCCAGCAGCCCCACATTACATGAGCAGTTCTTC	CASSPTLHEQFF
many	TRBV29-1	TRBJ1-5	NA	TGCAGCGTCGGAGGGCAAAATCAGCCCCAGCATTTT	CSVGGQNQPQHF
many	TRBV19	TRBJ2-2	NA	TGTGCCAGTATGAGTGGGGTACCGGCCGGGGAGCTGTTTTTT	CASMSGVPAGELFF
many	TRBV28	TRBJ2-3	TRBD1	TGTGCCAGCAGTCCGGGACAGGAAACAGATACGCAGTATTTT	CASSPGQETDTQYF
few	TRBV4-3	TRBJ2-7	NA	TGCGCCAGCAGCCTAGATCAGGGGTGGGAGCAGTACTTC	CASSLDQGWEQYF
NA	TRBV7-9	TRBJ2-3	TRBD1	TGTGCCAGCAGCTCACGAAGGACAGGGGTTGATACAGATACGCAGTATTTT	CASSSRRTGVDTDTQYF
NA	TRBV6-2/TRBV6-3	TRBJ1-2	NA	TGTGCCAGCAGTTACGAAGTGCGCTATGGCTACACCTTC	CASSYEVRYGYTF
NA	TRBV5-1	TRBJ1-1	NA	TGCGCCAGCAGTGGGGGGGAGGACACTGAAGCTTTCTTT	CASSGGEDTEAFF
few	TRBV12-3/TRBV12-4	TRBJ1-6	NA	TGTGCCAGCAGTTTCCTTCCTTCACCCCTCCACTTT	CASSFLPSPLHF
many	TRBV4-2	TRBJ2-3	TRBD2	TGTGCCAGCAGCCAAGGACCCGGGGAGGGAGATACGCAGTATTTT	CASSQGPGEGDTQYF
many	TRBV7-3	TRBJ2-3	NA	TGTGCCAGCAGTTCGGGGGTTACGCAGTATTTT	CASSSGVTQYF
many	TRBV20-1	TRBJ1-2	TRBD1	TGCAGTGCTCGTCGACAGGGGGCGCAGGATGGCTACACCTTC	CSARRQGAQDGYTF
many	TRBV5-5	TRBJ2-7	TRBD2	TGTGCCAGCAGCTCTGGACTAGCGGGGGGAGGCGAGCAGTACTTC	CASSSGLAGGGEQYF
many	TRBV7-2	TRBJ2-5	TRBD2	TGTGCCAGCAGTCGCCAAACTAGCGGGGTGCAAGAGACCCAGTACTTC	CASSRQTSGVQETQYF
many	TRBV28	TRBJ2-5	NA	TGTGCCAGCAGTTCCCTTATCCAGGGGAGTTTAAAGACCCAGTACTTC	CASSSLIQGSLKTQYF
NA	TRBV10-2	TRBJ2-1	TRBD2	TGCGCCAGCAGTGAAAAGCGGGGGGGGTACAATGAGCAGTTCTTC	CASSEKRGGYNEQFF
few	TRBV5-1	TRBJ1-4	NA	TGCGCCAGCAGCTACAGGTTACCGGAAAAACTGTTTTTT	CASSYRLPEKLFF
many	TRBV7-8	TRBJ1-2	TRBD1	TGTGCCAGCAGCTTAGCTCGGGGACAGGGCTATGGCTACACCTTC	CASSLARGQGYGYTF
many	TRBV12-5	TRBJ1-2	NA	TGTGCTAGTGGTTTGTCGGGACTCAAGATTGGCTACACCTTC	CASGLSGLKIGYTF
NA	TRBV3-1	TRBJ1-3	NA	TGTGCCAGCAGCCAAGATCTAGTCAGTTACACCATATATTTT	CASSQDLVSYTIYF
few	TRBV7-9	TRBJ2-5	NA	TGTGCCAGCAGCCCATTAAGTCCGGAGACCCAGTACTTC	CASSPLSPETQYF
many	TRBV7-2	TRBJ2-1	NA	TGTGCCAGCAGCGCACGCAGGGGCGGGAACTACAATGAGCAGTTCTTC	CASSARRGGNYNEQFF